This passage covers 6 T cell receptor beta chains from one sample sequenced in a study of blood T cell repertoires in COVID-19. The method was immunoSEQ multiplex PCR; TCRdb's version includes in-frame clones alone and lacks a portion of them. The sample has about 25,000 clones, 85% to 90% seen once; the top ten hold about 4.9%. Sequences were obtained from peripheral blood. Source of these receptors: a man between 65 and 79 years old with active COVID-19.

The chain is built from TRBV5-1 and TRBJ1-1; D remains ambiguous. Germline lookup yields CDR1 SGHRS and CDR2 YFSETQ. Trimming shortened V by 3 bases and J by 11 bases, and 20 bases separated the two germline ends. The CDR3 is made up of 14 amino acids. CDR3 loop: CASSWTRTREGAFF. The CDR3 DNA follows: TGCGCCAGCAGCTGGACTAGAACGAGAGAAGGCGCTTTCTTT.

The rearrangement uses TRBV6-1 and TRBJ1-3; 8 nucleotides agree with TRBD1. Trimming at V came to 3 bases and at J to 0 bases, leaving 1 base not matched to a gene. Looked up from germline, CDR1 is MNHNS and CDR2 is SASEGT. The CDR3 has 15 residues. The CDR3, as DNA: TGTGCCAGCAGTGAGGACAGGGTCTCTGGAAACACCATATATTTT. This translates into CASSEDRVSGNTIYF.

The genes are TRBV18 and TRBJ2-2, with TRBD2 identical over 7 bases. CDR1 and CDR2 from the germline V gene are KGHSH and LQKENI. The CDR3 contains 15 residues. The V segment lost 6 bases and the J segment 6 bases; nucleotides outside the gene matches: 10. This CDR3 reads CASSPGTGGSGELFF. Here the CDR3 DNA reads TGTGCCAGCTCCCCCGGAACGGGGGGTTCCGGGGAGCTGTTTTTT. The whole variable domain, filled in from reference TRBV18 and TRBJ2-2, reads NAGVMQNPRHLVRRRGQEARLRCSPMKGHSHVYWYRQLPEEGLKFMVYLQKENIIDESGMPKERFSAEFPKEGPSILRIQQVVRGDSAAYFCASSPGTGGSGELFFGEGSRLTVL.

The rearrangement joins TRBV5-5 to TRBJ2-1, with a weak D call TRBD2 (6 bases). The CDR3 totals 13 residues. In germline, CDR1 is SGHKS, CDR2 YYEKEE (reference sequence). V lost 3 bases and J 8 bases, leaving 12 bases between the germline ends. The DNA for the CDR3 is TGTGCCAGCAGCTATCCGGGGGATCATGAGCAGTTCTTC. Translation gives CASSYPGDHEQFF.

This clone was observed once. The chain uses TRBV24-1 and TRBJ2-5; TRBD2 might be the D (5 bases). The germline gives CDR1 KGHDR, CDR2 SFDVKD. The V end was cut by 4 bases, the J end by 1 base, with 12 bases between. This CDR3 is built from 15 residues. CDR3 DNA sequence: TGTGCCACCAGTGAAGGAGGTAGGACCCAAGAGACCCAGTACTTC. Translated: CATSEGGRTQETQYF.

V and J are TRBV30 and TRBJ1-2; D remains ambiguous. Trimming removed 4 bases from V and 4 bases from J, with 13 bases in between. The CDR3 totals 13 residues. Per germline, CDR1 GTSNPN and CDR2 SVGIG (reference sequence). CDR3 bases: TGTGCCTGGACGGCACAAGGGAGCTATGGCTACACCTTC. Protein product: CAWTAQGSYGYTF.